The clone carrying this T cell receptor (beta chain) has more than one count but fewer than ten. Its matching antigen is unknown. The time point was: pre-treatment sample, taken before nivolumab and TIL therapy. The tumor samples were excised metastases, mostly pleural nodules or supraclavicular lymph nodes. The data were taken from a study of TIL therapy for anti-PD-1-resistant metastatic lung cancer. Overall study results and limits: This highly selected cohort may not generalize to typical lung cancer patients.

The germline V gene encodes CDR1 DFQATT and CDR2 SNEGSKA (reference sequence). The CDR3 consists of 14 residues. With V trimmed by 3 bases and J by 7 bases, 7 bases remained unmatched. This was the immunoSEQ v3 assay. Clones were read by immunoSEQ multiplex PCR, and TCRdb kept only the in-frame ones, dropping some. The sample carries about 100,000 clones, roughly 65% recorded once. This chain connects TRBV20-1 to TRBJ2-1; TRBD2 agrees at 9 bases. This TCR derives from a person between 25 and 79 years old with non-small cell lung cancer. The specimen comprised tumor tissue, sampled at baseline. The CDR3 region has the DNA TGCAGTGCTAGTAGCGGGAGCAGTGGTAATGAGCAGTTCTTC. This encodes CSASSGSSGNEQFF.